This note documents a single TCR beta chain sequence. The CDR3 totals 16 residues. In germline, CDR1 is SGHRS, CDR2 YFSETQ. Trimming shortened V by 0 bases and J by 0 bases, and 12 bases separated the two germline ends. The data were produced by immunoSEQ multiplex PCR, yet TCRdb's version contains in-frame clones alone and is incomplete. The sample lists 55,000 to 80,000 clones, more than 75% occurring once. The sample comes from a study of blood T cell repertoires in COVID-19. Sequencing used peripheral blood. This TCR derives from a human donor in a cohort sampled during active COVID-19. The chain carries TRBV5-1 and TRBJ1-2, with D possibly matching TRBD1 (5 bases). CDR3 sequence (DNA): TGCGCCAGCAGCTTGGCCCCGGACACTACTAACTATGGCTACACCTTC. Amino acid sequence: CASSLAPDTTNYGYTF.